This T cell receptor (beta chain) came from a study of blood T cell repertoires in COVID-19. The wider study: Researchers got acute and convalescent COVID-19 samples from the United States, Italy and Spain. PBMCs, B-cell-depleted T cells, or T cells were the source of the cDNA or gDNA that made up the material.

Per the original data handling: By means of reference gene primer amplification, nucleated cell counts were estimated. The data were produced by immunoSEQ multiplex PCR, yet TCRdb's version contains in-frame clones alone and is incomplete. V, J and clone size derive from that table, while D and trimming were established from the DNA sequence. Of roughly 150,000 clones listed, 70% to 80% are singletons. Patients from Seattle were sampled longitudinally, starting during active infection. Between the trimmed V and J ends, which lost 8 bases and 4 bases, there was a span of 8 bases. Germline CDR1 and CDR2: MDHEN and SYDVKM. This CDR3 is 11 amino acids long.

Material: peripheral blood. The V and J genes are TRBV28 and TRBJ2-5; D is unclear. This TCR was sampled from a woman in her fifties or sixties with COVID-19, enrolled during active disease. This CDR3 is CASLGSETQYF. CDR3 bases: TGTGCCAGCCTTGGCTCAGAGACCCAGTACTTC.